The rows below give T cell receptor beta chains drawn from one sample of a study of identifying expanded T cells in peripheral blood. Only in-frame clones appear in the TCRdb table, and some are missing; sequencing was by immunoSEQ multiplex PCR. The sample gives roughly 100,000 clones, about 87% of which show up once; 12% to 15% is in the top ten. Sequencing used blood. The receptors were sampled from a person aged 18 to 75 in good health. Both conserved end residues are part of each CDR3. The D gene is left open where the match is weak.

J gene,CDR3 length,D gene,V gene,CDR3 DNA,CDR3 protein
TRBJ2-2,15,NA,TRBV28,TGTGCCAGCAGCTCGAGTCTCGGGGGCACCGGGGAGCTGTTTTTT,CASSSSLGGTGELFF
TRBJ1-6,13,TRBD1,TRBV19,TGTGCCAGTAAGCCGACAGGGGCTCCACCCCTCCACTTT,CASKPTGAPPLHF
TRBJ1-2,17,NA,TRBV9,TGTGCCAGCAGCTCAGGGTGGGCGCAGACCTCTAACTATGGCTACACCTTC,CASSSGWAQTSNYGYTF
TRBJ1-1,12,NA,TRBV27,TGTGCCAGCAGAACACAGGGCACTGAAGCTTTCTTT,CASRTQGTEAFF
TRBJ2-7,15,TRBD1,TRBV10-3,TGTGCCATCAGTGTCACCCGGACAGGGGGGTACGAGCAGTACTTC,CAISVTRTGGYEQYF
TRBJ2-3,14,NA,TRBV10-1,TGCGCCAGCAGTGATGCAGGGACCACAGATACGCAGTATTTT,CASSDAGTTDTQYF
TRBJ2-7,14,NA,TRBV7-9,TGTGCCAGCAGCACCGGGTCAGGGGTCTACGAGCAGTACTTC,CASSTGSGVYEQYF
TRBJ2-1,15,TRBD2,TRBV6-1,TGTGCCAGCAGCCCACTAGCGGGAGCCTACAATGAGCAGTTCTTC,CASSPLAGAYNEQFF
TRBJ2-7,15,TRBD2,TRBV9,TGTGCCAGCAGCCCCCTAGCGGGCGGGAGTTACGAGCAGTACTTC,CASSPLAGGSYEQYF
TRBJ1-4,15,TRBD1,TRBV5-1,TGCGCCAGCAGCTTAAGGGACAGCCTAAATGAAAAACTGTTTTTT,CASSLRDSLNEKLFF